This T cell receptor beta chain appears in the sequencing data of a study of T cells in Graves' hyperthyroidism and ophthalmopathy. Overall study context: Peripheral blood was secured at the point of initial diagnosis, before any treatment.

Ten or more counts support this clonotype. RNA transcripts provided the source from which TCR beta CDR3 regions were amplified. HTBI primers were employed in a first-round RT-PCR of the TCR CDR3. TCRdb reprocessed the multiplex PCR reads via MiXCR and lists one record per CDR3 protein. The profile covers about 640,000 distinct CDR3 sequences, with approximately 14% appearing a single time and roughly an eighth taken by the ten largest. Ophthalmopathy patients had moderate-to-severe active disease, CAS ≥3, NOSPECS ≥4, and disease duration under 3 months. The study based diagnoses on clinical symptoms, serum thyroxine and TRAb, thyroid ultrasound and orbital computed tomography. The authors obtained PBMCs from roughly 10 ml of fresh peripheral blood. With 6 bases removed from V and 4 bases from J, the gap between germline ends came to 17 bases. Germline assignment: CDR1 DFQATT and CDR2 SNEGSKA (reference sequence). The CDR3 spans 14 residues.

The chain combines TRBV20-1 with TRBJ2-3; D possibly matches TRBD1 or TRBD2 (5 bases each). The source is a woman between 50 and 59 years old with Graves' ophthalmopathy. The sequencing input was blood. The CDR3 here is CSATNPRGADTQYF. The CDR3 DNA follows: TGCAGTGCCACCAACCCACGGGGCGCAGATACGCAGTATTTT.